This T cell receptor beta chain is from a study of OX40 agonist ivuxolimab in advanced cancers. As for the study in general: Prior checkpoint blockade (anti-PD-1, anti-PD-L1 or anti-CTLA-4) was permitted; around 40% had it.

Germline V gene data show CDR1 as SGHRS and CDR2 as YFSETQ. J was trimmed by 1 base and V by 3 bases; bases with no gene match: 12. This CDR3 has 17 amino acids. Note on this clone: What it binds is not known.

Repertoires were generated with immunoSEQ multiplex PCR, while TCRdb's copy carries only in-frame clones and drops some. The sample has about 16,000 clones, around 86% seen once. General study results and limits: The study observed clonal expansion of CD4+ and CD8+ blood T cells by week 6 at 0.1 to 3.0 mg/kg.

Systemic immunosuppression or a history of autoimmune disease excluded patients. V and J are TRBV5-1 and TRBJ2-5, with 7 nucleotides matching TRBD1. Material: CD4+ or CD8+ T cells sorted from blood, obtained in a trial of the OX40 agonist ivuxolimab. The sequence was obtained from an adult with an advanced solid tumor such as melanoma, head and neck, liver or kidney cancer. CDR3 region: CASSWGQIVQAQETQYF. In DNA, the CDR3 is TGCGCCAGCAGCTGGGGACAGATAGTTCAGGCCCAAGAGACCCAGTACTTC.